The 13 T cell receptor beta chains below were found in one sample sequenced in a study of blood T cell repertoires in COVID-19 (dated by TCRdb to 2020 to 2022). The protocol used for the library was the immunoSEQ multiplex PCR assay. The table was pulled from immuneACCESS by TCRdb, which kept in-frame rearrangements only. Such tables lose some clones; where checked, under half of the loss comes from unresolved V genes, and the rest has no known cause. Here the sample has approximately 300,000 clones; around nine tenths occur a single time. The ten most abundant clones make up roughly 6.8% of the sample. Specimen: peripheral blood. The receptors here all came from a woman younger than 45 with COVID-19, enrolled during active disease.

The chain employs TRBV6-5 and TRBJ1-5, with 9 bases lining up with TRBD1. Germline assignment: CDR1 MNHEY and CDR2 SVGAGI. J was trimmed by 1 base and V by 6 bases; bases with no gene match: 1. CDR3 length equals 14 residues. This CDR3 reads CASRTGGSNQPQHF. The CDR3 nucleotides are TGTGCCAGCAGGACAGGGGGGAGCAATCAGCCCCAGCATTTT.

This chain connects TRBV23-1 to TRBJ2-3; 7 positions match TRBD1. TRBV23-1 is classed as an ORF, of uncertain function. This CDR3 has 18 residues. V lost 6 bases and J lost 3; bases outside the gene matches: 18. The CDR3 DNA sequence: TGCGCCAGCAGACTACACCACAGGGGAACCCCTTCGACAGATACGCAGTATTTT. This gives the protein CASRLHHRGTPSTDTQYF.

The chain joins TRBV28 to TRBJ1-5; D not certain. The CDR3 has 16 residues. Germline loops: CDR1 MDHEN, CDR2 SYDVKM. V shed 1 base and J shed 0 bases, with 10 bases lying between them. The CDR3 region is CASSLYRFNSNQPQHF. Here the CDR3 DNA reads TGTGCCAGCAGTTTATATCGGTTTAATAGCAATCAGCCCCAGCATTTT.

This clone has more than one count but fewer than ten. The CDR3, as DNA: TGTGCCAGCAGCCCTCTAGGACTAGCGGGAGGAGAGACCCAGTACTTC. Protein sequence: CASSPLGLAGGETQYF. J is TRBJ2-5 and V is TRBV14, with 14 positions matching TRBD2. V was pared by 4 bases and J by 4 bases, with 5 bases of the junction left unmatched. Germline V lookup: CDR1 SGHDN, CDR2 FVKESK. The CDR3 has 16 amino acids.

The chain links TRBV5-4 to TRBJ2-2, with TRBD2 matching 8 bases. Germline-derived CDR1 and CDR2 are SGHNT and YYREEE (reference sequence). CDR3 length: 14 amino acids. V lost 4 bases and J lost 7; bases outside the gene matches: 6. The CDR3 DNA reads TGTGCCAGCAGCGAGGGACTAGAGGGCGGGGAGCTGTTTTTT. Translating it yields CASSEGLEGGELFF.

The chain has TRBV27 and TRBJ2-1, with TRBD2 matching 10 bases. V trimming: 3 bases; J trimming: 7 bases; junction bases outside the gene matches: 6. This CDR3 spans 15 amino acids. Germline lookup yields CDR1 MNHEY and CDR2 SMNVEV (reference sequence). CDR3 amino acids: CASSLEAGGGNEQFF. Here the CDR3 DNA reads TGTGCCAGCAGTTTGGAAGCGGGAGGGGGGAATGAGCAGTTCTTC.

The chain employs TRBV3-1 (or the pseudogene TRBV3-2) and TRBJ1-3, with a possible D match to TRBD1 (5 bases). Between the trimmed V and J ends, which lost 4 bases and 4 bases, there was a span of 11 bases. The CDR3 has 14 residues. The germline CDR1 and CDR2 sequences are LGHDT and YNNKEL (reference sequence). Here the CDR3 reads CASSPGGGGNTIYF. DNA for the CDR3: TGTGCCAGCAGCCCCGGCGGGGGAGGAAACACCATATATTTT.

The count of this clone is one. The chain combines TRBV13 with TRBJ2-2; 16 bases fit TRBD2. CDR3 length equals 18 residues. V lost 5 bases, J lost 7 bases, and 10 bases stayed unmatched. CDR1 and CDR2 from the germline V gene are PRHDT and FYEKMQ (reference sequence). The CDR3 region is CASSTGLAGGRRVGELFF. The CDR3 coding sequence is TGTGCCAGCAGCACGGGACTAGCGGGAGGGCGGAGGGTCGGGGAGCTGTTTTTT.

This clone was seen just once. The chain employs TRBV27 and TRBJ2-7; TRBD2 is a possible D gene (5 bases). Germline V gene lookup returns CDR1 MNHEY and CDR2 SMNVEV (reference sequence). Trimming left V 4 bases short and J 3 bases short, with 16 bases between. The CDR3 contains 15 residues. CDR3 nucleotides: TGTGCCAGCAGTTCTATCGGTCGGGAAGGCTACGAGCAGTACTTC. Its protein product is CASSSIGREGYEQYF.

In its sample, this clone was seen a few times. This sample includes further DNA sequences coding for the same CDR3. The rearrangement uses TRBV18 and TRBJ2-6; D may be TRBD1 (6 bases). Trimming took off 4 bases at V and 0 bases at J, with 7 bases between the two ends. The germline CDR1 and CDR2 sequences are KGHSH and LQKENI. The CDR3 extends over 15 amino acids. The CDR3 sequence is CASSQQGSGANVLTF. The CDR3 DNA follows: TGTGCCAGCTCACAACAGGGCTCTGGGGCCAACGTCCTGACTTTC.

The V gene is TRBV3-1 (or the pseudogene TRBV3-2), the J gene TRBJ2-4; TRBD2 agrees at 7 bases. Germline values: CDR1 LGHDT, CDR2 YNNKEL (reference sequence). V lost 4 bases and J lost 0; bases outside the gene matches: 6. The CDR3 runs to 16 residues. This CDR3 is CASSPSLAVAKNIQYF. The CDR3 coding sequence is TGTGCCAGCAGCCCCAGTCTAGCGGTAGCCAAAAACATTCAGTACTTC.

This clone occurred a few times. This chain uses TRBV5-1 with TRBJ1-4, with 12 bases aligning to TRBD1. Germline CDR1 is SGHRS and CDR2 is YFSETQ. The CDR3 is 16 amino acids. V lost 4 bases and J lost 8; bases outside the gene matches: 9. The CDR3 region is CASSPGTGGVREKLFF. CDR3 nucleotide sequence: TGCGCCAGCAGCCCGGGGACAGGGGGCGTTAGGGAAAAACTGTTTTTT.

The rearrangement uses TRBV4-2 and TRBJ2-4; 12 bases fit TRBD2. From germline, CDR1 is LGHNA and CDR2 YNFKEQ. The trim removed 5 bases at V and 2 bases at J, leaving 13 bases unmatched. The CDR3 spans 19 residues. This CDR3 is CASSASPSGTSGSKNIQYF. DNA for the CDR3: TGTGCCAGCAGCGCCAGTCCCTCCGGGACTAGCGGGTCCAAAAACATTCAGTACTTC.